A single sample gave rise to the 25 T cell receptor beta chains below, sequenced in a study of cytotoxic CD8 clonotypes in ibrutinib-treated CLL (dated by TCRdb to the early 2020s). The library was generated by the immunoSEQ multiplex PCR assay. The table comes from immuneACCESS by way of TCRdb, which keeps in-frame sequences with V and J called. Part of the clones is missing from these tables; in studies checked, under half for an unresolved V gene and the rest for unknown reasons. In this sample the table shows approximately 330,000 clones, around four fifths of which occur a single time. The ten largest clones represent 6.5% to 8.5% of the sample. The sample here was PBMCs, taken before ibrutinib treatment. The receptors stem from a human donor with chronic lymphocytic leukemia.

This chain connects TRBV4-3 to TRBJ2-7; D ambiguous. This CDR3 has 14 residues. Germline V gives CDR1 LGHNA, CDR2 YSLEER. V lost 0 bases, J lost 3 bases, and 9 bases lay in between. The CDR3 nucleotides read TGCGCCAGCAGCCAAGAAACCGACAACTACGAGCAGTACTTC. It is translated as CASSQETDNYEQYF.

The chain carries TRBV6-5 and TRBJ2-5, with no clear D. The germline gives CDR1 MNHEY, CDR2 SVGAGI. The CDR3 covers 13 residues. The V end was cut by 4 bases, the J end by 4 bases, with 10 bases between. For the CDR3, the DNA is TGTGCCAGCAGTTTAAGGGTTTCAGAGACCCAGTACTTC. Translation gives CASSLRVSETQYF.

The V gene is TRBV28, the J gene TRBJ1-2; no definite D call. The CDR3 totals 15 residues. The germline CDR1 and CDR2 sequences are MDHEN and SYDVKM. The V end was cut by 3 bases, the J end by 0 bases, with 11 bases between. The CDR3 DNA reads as TGTGCCAGCAGTTTGATTAGGTCGTCTAACTATGGCTACACCTTC. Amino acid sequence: CASSLIRSSNYGYTF.

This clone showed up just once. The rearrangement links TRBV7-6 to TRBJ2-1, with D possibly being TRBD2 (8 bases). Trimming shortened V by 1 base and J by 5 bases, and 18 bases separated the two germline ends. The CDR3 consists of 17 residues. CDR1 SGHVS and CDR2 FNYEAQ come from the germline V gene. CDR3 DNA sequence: TGTGCCAGCAGCTTAGTGGGCGGGGGGACAGATAACAATGAGCAGTTCTTC. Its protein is CASSLVGGGTDNNEQFF.

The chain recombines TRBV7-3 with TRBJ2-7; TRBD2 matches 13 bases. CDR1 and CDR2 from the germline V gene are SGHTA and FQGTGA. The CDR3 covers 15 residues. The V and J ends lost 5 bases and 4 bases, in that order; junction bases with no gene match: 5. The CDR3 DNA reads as TGTGCCAGCAGCCGGACTAGCGGGAGTTTGTACGAGCAGTACTTC. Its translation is CASSRTSGSLYEQYF.

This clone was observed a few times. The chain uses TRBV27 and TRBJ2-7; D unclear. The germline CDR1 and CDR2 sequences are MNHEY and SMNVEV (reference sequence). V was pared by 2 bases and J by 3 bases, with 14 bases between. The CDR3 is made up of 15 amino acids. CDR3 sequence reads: CASSLQLGLGYEQYF. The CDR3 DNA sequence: TGTGCCAGCAGTTTACAACTGGGGTTAGGCTACGAGCAGTACTTC.

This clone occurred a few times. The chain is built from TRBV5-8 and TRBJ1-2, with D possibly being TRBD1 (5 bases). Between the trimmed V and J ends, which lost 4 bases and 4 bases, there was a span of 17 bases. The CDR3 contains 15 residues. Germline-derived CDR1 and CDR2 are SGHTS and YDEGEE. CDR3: CASSQQVLKGYGYTF. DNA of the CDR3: TGTGCCAGCAGCCAACAGGTGCTTAAGGGCTATGGCTACACCTTC.

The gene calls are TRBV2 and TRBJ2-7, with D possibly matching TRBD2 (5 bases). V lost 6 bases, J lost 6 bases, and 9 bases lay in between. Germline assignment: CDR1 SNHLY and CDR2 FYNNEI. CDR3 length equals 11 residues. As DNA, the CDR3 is TGTGCCAGCAGGGAGGTCAGCGAGCAGTACTTC. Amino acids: CASREVSEQYF.

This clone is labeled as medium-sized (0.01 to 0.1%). CDR3 sequence: CASSGCRGQGFQETQYF. In nucleotides, the CDR3 is TGTGCCAGCAGCGGGTGCCGGGGACAGGGCTTCCAAGAGACCCAGTACTTC. The chain combines TRBV9 with TRBJ2-5, with 9 bases lining up with TRBD1. J lost 1 base, V lost 3 bases, and 10 bases had no gene match. CDR3 size: 17 residues. The V gene's germline CDR1 is SGDLS and CDR2 YYNGEE.

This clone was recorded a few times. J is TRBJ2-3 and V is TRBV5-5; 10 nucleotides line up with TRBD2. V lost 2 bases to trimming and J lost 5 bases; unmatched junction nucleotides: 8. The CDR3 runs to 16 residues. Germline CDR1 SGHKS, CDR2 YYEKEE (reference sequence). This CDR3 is CASSFSRTSGIDTQYF. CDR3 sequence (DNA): TGTGCCAGCAGCTTCTCCCGGACTAGCGGTATAGATACGCAGTATTTT.

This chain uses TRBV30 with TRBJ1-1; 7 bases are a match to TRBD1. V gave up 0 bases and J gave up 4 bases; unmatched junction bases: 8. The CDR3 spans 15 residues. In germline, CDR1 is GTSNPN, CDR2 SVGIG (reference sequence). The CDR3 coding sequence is TGTGCCTGGAGTGTAGGGCCGACAGGGAGCACTGAAGCTTTCTTT. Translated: CAWSVGPTGSTEAFF.

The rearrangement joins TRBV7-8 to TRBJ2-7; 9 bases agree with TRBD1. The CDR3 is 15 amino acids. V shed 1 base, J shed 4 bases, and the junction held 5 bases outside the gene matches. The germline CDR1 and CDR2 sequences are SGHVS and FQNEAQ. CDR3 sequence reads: CASSLGVTGGYEQYF. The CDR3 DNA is TGTGCCAGCAGCTTAGGAGTGACAGGGGGGTACGAGCAGTACTTC.

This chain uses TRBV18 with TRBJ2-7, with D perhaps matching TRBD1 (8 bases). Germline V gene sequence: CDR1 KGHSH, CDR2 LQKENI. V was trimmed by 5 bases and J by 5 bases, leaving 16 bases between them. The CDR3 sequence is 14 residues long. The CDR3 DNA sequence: TGTGCCAGCTCAGTTGACAGGGGAGGGAACGAGCAGTACTTC. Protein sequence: CASSVDRGGNEQYF.

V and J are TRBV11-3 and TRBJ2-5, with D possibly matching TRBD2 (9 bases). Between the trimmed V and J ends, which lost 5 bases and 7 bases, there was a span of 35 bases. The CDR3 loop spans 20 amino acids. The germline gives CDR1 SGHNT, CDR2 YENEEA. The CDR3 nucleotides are TGTGCCAGCAGCCCAGCCCCCCCAGGGGGCCCAGCGGGAGGACGCGGGACCCAGTACTTC. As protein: CASSPAPPGGPAGGRGTQYF.

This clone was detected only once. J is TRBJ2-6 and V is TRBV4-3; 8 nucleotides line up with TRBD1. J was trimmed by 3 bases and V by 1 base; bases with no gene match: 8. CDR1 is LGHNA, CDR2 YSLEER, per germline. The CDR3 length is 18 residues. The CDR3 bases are TGCGCCAGCAGCCAAGTTTGGCAGGGGGCGCTTGGGGCCAACGTCCTGACTTTC. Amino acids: CASSQVWQGALGANVLTF.

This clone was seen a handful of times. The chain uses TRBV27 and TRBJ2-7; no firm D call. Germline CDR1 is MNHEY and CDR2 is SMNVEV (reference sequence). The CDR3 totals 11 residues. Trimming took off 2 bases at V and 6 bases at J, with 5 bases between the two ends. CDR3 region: CASSLGAEQYF. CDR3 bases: TGTGCCAGCAGTTTAGGAGCCGAGCAGTACTTC.

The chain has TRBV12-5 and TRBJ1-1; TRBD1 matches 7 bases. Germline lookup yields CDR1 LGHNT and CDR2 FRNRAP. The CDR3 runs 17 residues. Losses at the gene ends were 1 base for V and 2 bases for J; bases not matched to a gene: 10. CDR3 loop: CASGLEDMDRPNTEAFF. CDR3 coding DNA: TGTGCTAGTGGTTTGGAGGATATGGACAGGCCCAACACTGAAGCTTTCTTT.

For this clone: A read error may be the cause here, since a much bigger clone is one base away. CDR3 sequence: CASSEGNEQYF. As DNA, the CDR3 is TGTGCCAGCAGTGAAGGGAACGAGCAGTACTTC. The chain employs TRBV27 and TRBJ2-7; D remains unclear. Trimming left V 5 bases short and J 5 bases short, with 7 bases between. The CDR3 covers 11 residues. Per germline, CDR1 MNHEY and CDR2 SMNVEV (reference sequence).

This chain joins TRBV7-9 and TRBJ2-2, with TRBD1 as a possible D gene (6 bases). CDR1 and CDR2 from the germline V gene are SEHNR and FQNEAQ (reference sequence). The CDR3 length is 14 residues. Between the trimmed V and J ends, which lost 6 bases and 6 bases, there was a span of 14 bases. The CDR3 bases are TGTGCCAGCAGATTACAGGGCTCCGCCGGGGAGCTGTTTTTT. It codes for CASRLQGSAGELFF.

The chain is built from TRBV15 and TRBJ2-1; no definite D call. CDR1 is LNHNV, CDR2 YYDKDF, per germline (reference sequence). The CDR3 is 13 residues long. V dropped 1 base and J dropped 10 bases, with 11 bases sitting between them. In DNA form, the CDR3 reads TGTGCCACCAGCAGAGTTCAAAATTACGAGCAGTTCTTC. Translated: CATSRVQNYEQFF.

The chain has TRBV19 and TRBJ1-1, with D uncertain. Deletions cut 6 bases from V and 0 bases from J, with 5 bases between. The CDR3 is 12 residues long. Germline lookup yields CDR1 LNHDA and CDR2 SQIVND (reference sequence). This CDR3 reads CASSFMNTEAFF. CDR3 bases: TGTGCCAGTAGCTTCATGAACACTGAAGCTTTCTTT. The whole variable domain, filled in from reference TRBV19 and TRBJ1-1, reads DGGITQSPKYLFRKEGQNVTLSCEQNLNHDAMYWYRQDPGQGLRLIYYSQIVNDFQKGDIAEGYSVSREKKESFPLTVTSAQKNPTAFYLCASSFMNTEAFFGQGTRLTVV.

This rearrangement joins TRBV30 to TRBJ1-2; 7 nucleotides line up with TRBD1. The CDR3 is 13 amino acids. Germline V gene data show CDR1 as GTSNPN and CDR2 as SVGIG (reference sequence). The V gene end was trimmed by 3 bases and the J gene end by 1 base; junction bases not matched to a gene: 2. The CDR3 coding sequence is TGTGCCTGGAGGACAGGGCTTAACTATGGCTACACCTTC. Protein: CAWRTGLNYGYTF.

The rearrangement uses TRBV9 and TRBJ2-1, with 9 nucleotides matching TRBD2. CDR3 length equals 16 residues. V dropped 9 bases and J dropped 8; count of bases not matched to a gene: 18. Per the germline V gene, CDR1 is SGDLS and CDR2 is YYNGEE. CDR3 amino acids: CATSLGVSGRRDEQFF. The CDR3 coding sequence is TGTGCCACCTCTCTAGGGGTTAGCGGGAGACGGGATGAGCAGTTCTTC.

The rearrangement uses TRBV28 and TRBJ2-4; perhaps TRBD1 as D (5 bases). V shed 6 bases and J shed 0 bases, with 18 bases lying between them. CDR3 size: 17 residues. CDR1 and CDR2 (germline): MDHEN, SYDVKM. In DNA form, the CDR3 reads TGTGCCAGCAGGGCCCGCGCCCAGGGAAAAGCCAAAAACATTCAGTACTTC. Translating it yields CASRARAQGKAKNIQYF.

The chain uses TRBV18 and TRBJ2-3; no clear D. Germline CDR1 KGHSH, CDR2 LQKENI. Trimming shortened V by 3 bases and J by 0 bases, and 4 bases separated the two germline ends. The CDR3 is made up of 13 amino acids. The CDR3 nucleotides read TGTGCCAGCTCACCTCAAAGCACAGATACGCAGTATTTT. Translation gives CASSPQSTDTQYF.